A single sample is the source of the 27 T cell receptor beta chains below, sequenced in a study of identical twins. In TCRdb, the 5' RACE reads were re-called with MiXCR into one record per CDR3 protein. The sample yields some 210,000 distinct CDR3 sequences, 15% seen once. The same sample was also studied in work on T cells expressing NK-cell markers.

The material sequenced was CD8+ T cells sorted from blood. The receptor source for this set is a woman aged 18-29 years in good health.

The V call is TRBV6-5, the J call TRBJ2-7, with D unresolved. Trimming shortened V by 7 bases and J by 0 bases, and 7 bases separated the two germline ends. This CDR3 has 12 amino acids. Germline V gene sequence: CDR1 MNHEY, CDR2 SVGAGI. The CDR3 spells CASISPSYEQYF. The CDR3 coding sequence is TGTGCCAGCATCTCTCCCTCCTACGAGCAGTACTTC.

This sequence joins TRBV6-1 and TRBJ2-7; possible D gene TRBD1, 6 bases. This CDR3 is built from 12 residues. Trimming shortened V by 10 bases and J by 4 bases, and 14 bases separated the two germline ends. CDR1 is MNHNS and CDR2 is SASEGT in the germline V gene. CDR3 coding DNA: TGTGCCATCACCGGGACACCTTACGAGCAGTACTTC. It specifies CAITGTPYEQYF.

This clonotype has a handful of counts. This chain links TRBV5-5 with TRBJ2-3, with 7 bases identical to TRBD2. V was clipped by 1 base and J by 2 bases; unmatched bases: 4. CDR3 size: 15 residues. CDR1 SGHKS and CDR2 YYEKEE come from the germline V gene (reference sequence). The CDR3 DNA reads as TGTGCCAGCAGCTTGATTACTAGCGACACAGATACGCAGTATTTT. Protein sequence: CASSLITSDTDTQYF. The full variable domain, in which reference TRBV5-5 and TRBJ2-3 provide the parts outside the CDR3, is DAGVTQSPTHLIKTRGQQVTLRCSPISGHKSVSWYQQVLGQGPQFIFQYYEKEERGRGNFPDRFSARQFPNYSSELNVNALLLGDSALYLCASSLITSDTDTQYFGPGTRLTVL.

CDR3 nucleotide sequence: TGTGCCAGCAGTTTAAAGCGATGGGGGCAAATTGAGCAGTTCTTC. This translates into CASSLKRWGQIEQFF. The chain carries TRBV12-3 or TRBV12-4 and TRBJ2-1, with a weak D call TRBD1 (6 bases). V gave up 2 bases and J gave up 9 bases, with 17 bases separating them. The CDR3 runs to 15 residues.

This clonotype has just a few counts. This chain uses TRBV7-9 with TRBJ2-3; 9 nucleotides agree with TRBD1. After removal of 3 bases from V and 2 bases from J, the junction contained 9 bases not matched to a gene. The CDR3 loop spans 17 amino acids. From germline, CDR1 is SEHNR and CDR2 FQNEAQ (reference sequence). The CDR3 bases are TGTGCCAGCAGCTTCCACACCGGGACAGGGTTCACAGATACGCAGTATTTT. Translation: CASSFHTGTGFTDTQYF.

This clonotype has only a few counts. The V and J genes are TRBV27 and TRBJ1-1, with a weak D call TRBD1 (6 bases). With 5 bases removed from V and 4 bases from J, the gap between germline ends came to 14 bases. Germline V gene sequence: CDR1 MNHEY, CDR2 SMNVEV (reference sequence). The CDR3 has 14 amino acids. In nucleotides, the CDR3 is TGTGCCAGCAGTACGTGGGGGCTGGGCACTGAAGCTTTCTTT. Translating it yields CASSTWGLGTEAFF.

This clonotype has ten or more counts. The CDR3 nucleotides read TGTGCCAGCAGCTTCGGCGGCAGCTCCTACGAGCAGTACTTC. Translation: CASSFGGSSYEQYF. The J gene is TRBJ2-7, the V gene TRBV5-5, with unresolved D. Trimming pared 2 bases from V and 0 bases from J, leaving 9 bases between. The germline gives CDR1 SGHKS, CDR2 YYEKEE (reference sequence). This CDR3 is 14 amino acids long.

This clonotype has just a few counts. The rearrangement uses TRBV20-1 and TRBJ1-1; 9 bases map to TRBD1. Germline V gives CDR1 DFQATT, CDR2 SNEGSKA (reference sequence). Trimming took 4 bases from V and 4 from J; bases not matched to a gene: 7. CDR3 size: 14 residues. The CDR3 protein is CSATPQGAPTEAFF. CDR3 DNA sequence: TGCAGTGCTACGCCACAGGGGGCGCCCACTGAAGCTTTCTTT.

In its sample, this clonotype was seen many times. V is TRBV12-3 or TRBV12-4 and J is TRBJ2-7; 8 bases match TRBD2. The CDR3 is 12 residues long. Trimming at V came to 7 bases and at J to 7 bases, leaving 6 bases not matched to a gene. The CDR3 coding sequence is TGTGCCAGCACCGCGGGGGGAGCGGAGCAGTACTTC. It yields the protein CASTAGGAEQYF.

The chain carries TRBV27 and TRBJ1-2; D unresolved. Germline loops: CDR1 MNHEY, CDR2 SMNVEV (reference sequence). V was cut by 3 bases and J by 8 bases, with 16 bases left in between. The CDR3 is 14 amino acids. The CDR3 region has the DNA TGTGCCAGCAGTTTGTCGGATGCCGATAGGGGCTACACCTTC. Protein: CASSLSDADRGYTF.

The rearrangement uses TRBV12-3 or TRBV12-4 and TRBJ2-1; TRBD2 matches 9 bases. V shed 5 bases, J shed 7 bases, and the junction held 15 bases outside the gene matches. CDR3 length: 17 amino acids. The CDR3 protein is CASSPRGVAGVGNEQFF. The CDR3 DNA reads as TGTGCCAGCAGTCCTCGCGGGGTAGCGGGAGTGGGGAATGAGCAGTTCTTC.

This chain connects TRBV11-2 to TRBJ2-7; D uncertain. The length of the CDR3 is 14 residues. Germline loops: CDR1 SGHAT, CDR2 FQNNGV. The V and J ends lost 1 base and 3 bases respectively, with 10 bases between them. This CDR3 reads CASSLGGFSYEQYF. The CDR3 nucleotides are TGTGCCAGCAGCTTAGGTGGGTTTAGCTACGAGCAGTACTTC.

The V call is TRBV13, the J call TRBJ2-1; 8 bases line up with TRBD2. CDR3 length: 16 amino acids. CDR1 is PRHDT and CDR2 is FYEKMQ in the germline V gene (reference sequence). The junction had 9 bases not matched to a gene; V was cut back by 0 bases and J by 8 bases. CDR3 sequence: CASSLGAGTSLDEQFF. CDR3 sequence (DNA): TGTGCCAGCAGCTTAGGAGCCGGGACTAGTCTGGATGAGCAGTTCTTC.

CDR3: CASSQGGRTQYF. The CDR3 coding sequence is TGTGCCAGCTCCCAAGGGGGCAGGACCCAGTACTTC. The rearrangement links TRBV25-1 to TRBJ2-5; 7 nucleotides align to TRBD1. Germline CDR1 reads MGHDK; CDR2 reads SYGVNS. With V trimmed by 8 bases and J by 7 bases, 7 bases remained unmatched. This CDR3 comprises 12 residues. The full variable domain, with the rest looked up from reference TRBV25-1 and TRBJ2-5, is EADIYQTPRYLVIGTGKKITLECSQTMGHDKMYWYQQDPGMELHLIHYSYGVNSTEKGDLSSESTVSRIRTEHFPLTLESARPSHTSQYLCASSQGGRTQYFGPGTRLLVL.

This clonotype was observed a handful of times. This sequence joins TRBV20-1 and TRBJ2-7; D not resolved. V lost 5 bases, J lost 0 bases, and 5 bases lay in between. This CDR3 spans 11 amino acids. Germline CDR1 and CDR2: DFQATT and SNEGSKA (reference sequence). The CDR3 sequence is CSAESSYEQYF. The CDR3 bases are TGCAGTGCTGAGAGCTCCTACGAGCAGTACTTC.

This clonotype was seen repeatedly, ten times or more. The genes are TRBV4-3 and TRBJ2-1, with unresolved D. CDR1 LGHNA and CDR2 YSLEER come from the germline V gene. This CDR3 has 12 amino acids. The V and J ends lost 1 base and 7 bases respectively, with 5 bases between them. CDR3 amino acids: CASSQGSNEQFF. The CDR3 DNA reads TGCGCCAGCAGCCAAGGGAGTAATGAGCAGTTCTTC.

The chain links TRBV9 to TRBJ2-3; 8 nucleotides match TRBD2. The CDR3 covers 15 residues. Losses at the gene ends were 3 bases for V and 5 bases for J; bases not matched to a gene: 8. Germline-derived CDR1 and CDR2 are SGDLS and YYNGEE. Written as DNA, the CDR3 is TGTGCCAGCAGCGCTGTCGGGGGGGCCATAGATACGCAGTATTTT. It yields the protein CASSAVGGAIDTQYF.

This clonotype has only a few counts. V usage is TRBV20-1 and J usage is TRBJ2-7; D ambiguous. V was clipped by 0 bases and J by 6 bases, with 9 bases between them. There are 12 residues in the CDR3. Germline loops: CDR1 DFQATT, CDR2 SNEGSKA (reference sequence). The CDR3 is CSAREIGIEQYF. The CDR3 nucleotides read TGCAGTGCTAGAGAAATAGGCATCGAGCAGTACTTC.

This clonotype has only a few counts. At one boundary the junction diverges from the germline segment, which might be a read error. The rearrangement links TRBV5-6 to TRBJ2-1; D ambiguous. The length of the CDR3 is 13 residues. Germline-derived CDR1 and CDR2 are SGHDT and YYEEEE. The CDR3 DNA is TGTGCCAGCAGTTTGGGCGGTTCGGATGAGCAGTTCTTC. As protein: CASSLGGSDEQFF.

This clonotype was counted only a few times. The V and J genes are TRBV9 and TRBJ2-2; D possibly corresponds to TRBD2 (6 bases). The length of the CDR3 is 16 residues. V was shortened by 3 bases and J by 0 bases, with 12 bases between the two germline ends. In germline, CDR1 is SGDLS, CDR2 YYNGEE. CDR3 DNA: TGTGCCAGCAGCGCCCGACTAGAAACGAACACCGGGGAGCTGTTTTTT. This sequence encodes CASSARLETNTGELFF.

This clonotype occurred a few times. This rearrangement joins TRBV7-3 to TRBJ2-5; D is possibly TRBD1 or TRBD2 (5 bases each). V lost 4 bases and J 5 bases, leaving 11 bases between the germline ends. CDR3 length: 13 residues. Germline CDR1 and CDR2: SGHTA and FQGTGA. The CDR3: CASSWGKGETQYF. CDR3 DNA sequence: TGTGCCAGCAGCTGGGGGAAGGGGGAGACCCAGTACTTC.

Here the CDR3 DNA reads TGTGCCAGCAGCATTAGCGGGGCCCGAGCGGAGACCCAGTACTTC. Residues: CASSISGARAETQYF. The V call is TRBV6-1, the J call TRBJ2-5; 8 positions agree with TRBD2. This CDR3 contains 15 residues. Trimming removed 6 bases from V and 5 bases from J; junction bases left unmatched: 11. From germline, CDR1 is MNHNS and CDR2 SASEGT.

The gene calls are TRBV14 and TRBJ2-1; perhaps TRBD2 as D (5 bases). This CDR3 is built from 13 residues. The germline gives CDR1 SGHDN, CDR2 FVKESK. Trimming removed 1 base at V and 9 bases at J, with 10 bases between. The CDR3 sequence: CASSQVRGPEQFF. Written as DNA, the CDR3 is TGTGCCAGCAGCCAAGTCCGAGGGCCTGAGCAGTTCTTC.

This clonotype was found many times. The chain couples TRBV2 to TRBJ2-3; 10 bases agree with TRBD2. The germline V gene has CDR1 SNHLY and CDR2 FYNNEI. CDR3 length: 15 residues. The trim removed 7 bases at V and 1 base at J, leaving 5 bases unmatched. The CDR3 here is CASIKGTSGTDTQYF. DNA for the CDR3: TGTGCCAGCATAAAAGGGACTAGCGGCACAGATACGCAGTATTTT.

This clonotype was observed at least ten times. The J gene is TRBJ1-2, the V gene TRBV20-1; D is perhaps TRBD1 (5 bases). In germline, CDR1 is DFQATT, CDR2 SNEGSKA (reference sequence). The CDR3 has 11 amino acids. V dropped 0 bases and J dropped 6 bases, with 5 bases sitting between them. The CDR3 here is CSARDRDGYTF. In DNA form, the CDR3 reads TGCAGTGCTAGAGACAGGGATGGCTACACCTTC.

The chain links TRBV7-9 to TRBJ2-7; 11 positions match TRBD2. CDR3 size: 15 residues. Per germline, CDR1 SEHNR and CDR2 FQNEAQ (reference sequence). J lost 4 bases, V lost 5 bases, and 7 bases had no gene match. The CDR3 DNA sequence: TGTGCCAGCAGCCCTCGACTAGCGGGGTGGTACGAGCAGTACTTC. It specifies CASSPRLAGWYEQYF.

This chain links TRBV3-1 with TRBJ2-3; TRBD2 matches at 9 bases. Trimming removed 4 bases from V and 1 base from J; junction bases left unmatched: 6. The CDR3 is 16 residues long. Germline V gene sequence: CDR1 LGHDT, CDR2 YNNKEL (reference sequence). The CDR3 here is CASSRPERGGTDTQYF. CDR3 nucleotides: TGTGCCAGCAGCCGCCCGGAGCGGGGGGGCACAGATACGCAGTATTTT.